This T cell receptor beta chain emerged from a study of T-cell memory formation after mild COVID-19. The study's findings and limits: Among clones contracting day 15 to 85, CD4/CD8 was balanced, whereas later expanders leaned CD4+.

The V gene's germline CDR1 is SGHTA and CDR2 FQGNSA. V was cut by 5 bases and J by 4 bases, with 17 bases left in between. The CDR3 covers 16 residues. This clonotype was observed at least ten times. As yet, its antigen is unknown. A single record per CDR3 protein comes from TCRdb applying MiXCR to the 5' RACE reads. The sample has about 120,000 distinct CDR3 sequences, 22% seen once. The receptor comes from a man aged 18 to 30 who had mild COVID-19 (a few samples of this study predate the infection). Cell type and time point are not known. Source material: PBMCs or a T cell subset sorted from them (not recorded which). This chain connects TRBV7-2 to TRBJ2-2; D may be TRBD2 (5 bases). The CDR3 spells CASSQLERAGTGELFF. In DNA form, the CDR3 reads TGTGCCAGCAGCCAACTAGAGAGGGCGGGCACCGGGGAGCTGTTTTTT. The variable domain in full, completed from reference TRBV7-2 and TRBJ2-2, reads GAGVSQSPSNKVTEKGKDVELRCDPISGHTALYWYRQSLGQGLEFLIYFQGNSAPDKSGLPSDRFSAERTGGSVSTLTIQRTQQEDSAVYLCASSQLERAGTGELFFGEGSRLTVL.